The TCR beta chain under discussion was sequenced for a study of blood T cells in healthy people across ages. General observations from the study: Donor CMV status was unknown, possibly confounding expanded clonotype changes.

CDR1 is MGHRA and CDR2 is YSYEKL in the germline V gene. With V trimmed by 4 bases and J by 7 bases, 5 bases remained unmatched. This CDR3 is 15 amino acids long. This clonotype was recorded a few times. What it binds is not known. Sample donors were healthy Caucasian individuals that came from Russia, aged roughly 6 to 90. Every donor contributed roughly 10 milliliters of peripheral blood by blood draw. Total RNA was extracted at no less than 6 micrograms per sample. The second PCR ran 7 to 11 cycles with a sample-barcoded 5' primer and J-beta primers. MiXCR was run by TCRdb on the 5' RACE reads, yielding one entry per CDR3 protein. The data hold about 1.4 million distinct CDR3 sequences, with approximately 59% observed a single time.

The sequenced sample consisted of blood. This chain links TRBV4-1 with TRBJ2-2; TRBD2 agrees at 11 bases. The receptor was derived from a man between 18 and 29 years old in good health. This CDR3 is CASSLAGGLVGELFF. As DNA, the CDR3 is TGCGCCAGCAGCCTAGCGGGGGGGCTGGTCGGGGAGCTGTTTTTT.